Given below is one T cell receptor beta chain in context. Its specificity is not known. This sample stems from a study of response to subunit inactivated influenza vaccine. Findings and caveats of the study: The authors suggested that few new T cells are recruited per seasonal influenza vaccination.

CDR1 MGHDK and CDR2 SYGVNS come from the germline V gene. The CDR3 is 13 amino acids. The germline V and J ends were trimmed by 4 bases and 2 bases, with 6 bases remaining between them. TCRdb reprocessed the RT-PCR reads with MiXCR, giving one entry per CDR3 protein. This sample has 500,000 or so distinct CDR3 sequences; about a tenth occur once, and the top ten carry approximately 12%. The material sequenced was PBMCs from blood, taken more than 35 days after vaccination. V is TRBV25-1 and J is TRBJ2-1; a weak D match, TRBD1 (6 bases). The receptor's source is a man in his fifties or sixties who received an inactivated influenza vaccine. The CDR3 here is CASSGTAYNEQFF. The CDR3 region has the DNA TGTGCCAGCAGTGGGACAGCCTACAATGAGCAGTTCTTC.